This section outlines one T cell receptor beta chain sequence together with its context. This sample was included in a study of cytomegalovirus exposure and HLA in healthy donors. The germline CDR1 and CDR2 sequences are SNHLY and FYNNEI. V lost 1 base, J lost 4 bases, and 3 bases stayed unmatched. The CDR3 has 14 amino acids. Vbeta (60) and Jbeta (13) primers were used in the PCR. Sequencing used immunoSEQ multiplex PCR; TCRdb keeps in-frame clones, though not all of them. The table has 45,000 to 65,000 clones, roughly 72% seen once. The source is a woman aged 50 to 65 in good health and CMV-seropositive. The sequenced sample was PBMCs. V gene TRBV2 combines with J gene TRBJ2-5, with TRBD1 identical over 7 bases. CDR3 sequence reads: CASSEGRGLETQYF. The CDR3 coding sequence is TGTGCCAGCAGTGAAGGCAGGGGGTTAGAGACCCAGTACTTC.